What follows are 14 T cell receptor beta chains derived from one specimen sequenced in a study of T cell responses to AZD1222 COVID-19 vaccine. Clones were read by immunoSEQ multiplex PCR, and TCRdb kept only the in-frame ones, dropping some. The data show about 130,000 clones, with about 86% seen just once and around 10% held by the top ten. Sequences were derived from peripheral blood, sampled on day 0 of AZD1222 vaccination. The receptors come from an adult in good health.

V is TRBV6-2 or TRBV6-3 and J is TRBJ2-5; 10 bases fit TRBD2. Looked up from germline, CDR1 is MNHEY and CDR2 is SVGEGT. This CDR3 region has 15 residues. V trimming: 4 bases; J trimming: 1 base; junction bases outside the gene matches: 3. CDR3: CASSSSGGLQETQYF. Here the CDR3 DNA reads TGTGCCAGCAGTTCTAGCGGGGGCCTCCAAGAGACCCAGTACTTC.

The chain is built from TRBV29-1 and TRBJ1-1; D not certain. The germline V and J ends were trimmed by 4 bases and 11 bases, with 5 bases remaining between them. Germline V gene lookup returns CDR1 SQVTM and CDR2 ANQGSEA. The CDR3 runs 8 residues. The CDR3 bases are TGCAGCGTTGGGAGGGCTTTCTTT. Residues: CSVGRAFF.

This rearrangement joins TRBV9 to TRBJ2-2, with 7 bases identical to TRBD1. CDR1 SGDLS and CDR2 YYNGEE come from the germline V gene. Losses at the gene ends were 1 base for V and 4 bases for J; bases not matched to a gene: 4. The CDR3 has 15 amino acids. DNA for the CDR3: TGTGCCAGCAGCGTAACAGGGGCGCCCACCGGGGAGCTGTTTTTT. Protein sequence: CASSVTGAPTGELFF.

The rearrangement joins TRBV6-2 or TRBV6-3 to TRBJ1-1; 9 nucleotides agree with TRBD1. Germline V gives CDR1 MNHEY, CDR2 SVGEGT. The CDR3 has 14 residues. With V trimmed by 5 bases and J by 3 bases, 4 bases remained unmatched. CDR3 residues: CASSGQGWDTEAFF. The CDR3 coding sequence is TGTGCCAGCAGTGGACAGGGGTGGGACACTGAAGCTTTCTTT.

The J gene is TRBJ1-1, the V gene TRBV7-8; 9 bases align to TRBD1. V shed 5 bases, J shed 2 bases, and the junction held 3 bases outside the gene matches. The CDR3 is made up of 14 amino acids. Germline CDR1 reads SGHVS; CDR2 reads FQNEAQ. DNA for the CDR3: TGTGCCAGCAGCATACAGGGGGCCAACACTGAAGCTTTCTTT. Its protein is CASSIQGANTEAFF.

Points on this clone: At the DNA level, this CDR3 is encoded by other sequences in the same sample as well. This sequence joins TRBV7-9 and TRBJ2-7; D remains ambiguous. The V and J ends lost 4 bases and 3 bases respectively, with 10 bases between them. This CDR3 contains 13 residues. Germline V gene sequence: CDR1 SEHNR, CDR2 FQNEAQ (reference sequence). The CDR3 sequence: CASSSGRIYEQYF. CDR3 bases: TGTGCCAGCAGCTCAGGACGGATCTACGAGCAGTACTTC. The full variable domain, its missing parts supplied by reference TRBV7-9 and TRBJ2-7, is DTGVSQNPRHKITKRGQNVTFRCDPISEHNRLYWYRQTLGQGPEFLTYFQNEAQLEKSRLLSDRFSAERPKGSFSTLEIQRTEQGDSAMYLCASSSGRIYEQYFGPGTRLTVT.

This clone was detected a few times. This chain connects TRBV7-2 to TRBJ1-5; the D gene is possibly TRBD1 (6 bases). V was pared by 5 bases and J by 5 bases, with 19 bases between. Per the germline V gene, CDR1 is SGHTA and CDR2 is FQGNSA. CDR3 length: 16 amino acids. This CDR3 is CASSDLSGGRHQPQHF. The CDR3 nucleotides are TGTGCCAGCAGCGACCTCTCGGGGGGGCGCCATCAGCCCCAGCATTTT.

The chain carries TRBV2 and TRBJ1-5; D is unresolved. From germline, CDR1 is SNHLY and CDR2 FYNNEI. Trimming pared 6 bases from V and 0 bases from J, leaving 3 bases between. The CDR3 is made up of 12 amino acids. The CDR3 loop reads CASSPSNQPQHF. The CDR3 DNA is TGTGCCAGCAGCCCTAGCAATCAGCCCCAGCATTTT. Combining the CDR3 with reference TRBV2 and TRBJ1-5 gives the whole variable domain EPEVTQTPSHQVTQMGQEVILRCVPISNHLYFYWYRQILGQKVEFLVSFYNNEISEKSEIFDDQFSVERPDGSNFTLKIRSTKLEDSAMYFCASSPSNQPQHFGDGTRLSIL.

The chain combines TRBV27 with TRBJ2-1; 7 nucleotides line up with TRBD1. V was clipped by 2 bases and J by 7 bases; unmatched bases: 2. Germline V gene data show CDR1 as MNHEY and CDR2 as SMNVEV (reference sequence). The CDR3 spans 13 residues. The CDR3 spells CASSLSRGNEQFF. CDR3 nucleotides: TGTGCCAGCAGTTTAAGCAGGGGGAATGAGCAGTTCTTC.

J is TRBJ2-7 and V is TRBV10-1, with D possibly TRBD1 on 7 matching bases. The CDR3 spans 14 residues. From germline, CDR1 is WNHNN and CDR2 SYGVQD (reference sequence). Trimming shortened V by 1 base and J by 5 bases, and 12 bases separated the two germline ends. The CDR3 loop is CASSEFGRGDEQYF. The CDR3 DNA reads TGCGCCAGCAGTGAGTTCGGCAGGGGGGACGAGCAGTACTTC.

The gene calls are TRBV9 and TRBJ2-1; 7 bases are shared with TRBD2. The CDR3 extends over 16 amino acids. Germline assignment: CDR1 SGDLS and CDR2 YYNGEE. The V gene end was trimmed by 2 bases and the J gene end by 5 bases; junction bases not matched to a gene: 10. This chain's CDR3 is CASSVLNGLEDNEQFF. The CDR3 coding sequence is TGTGCCAGCAGCGTCCTCAACGGACTAGAAGACAATGAGCAGTTCTTC.

This clone has a handful of counts. This sequence joins TRBV2 and TRBJ2-3; D unresolved. Trimming shortened V by 6 bases and J by 8 bases, and 9 bases separated the two germline ends. CDR1 and CDR2 (germline): SNHLY, FYNNEI. This CDR3 spans 11 amino acids. CDR3 bases: TGTGCCAGCAGGGGCCTAGGTACGCAGTATTTT. It translates to CASRGLGTQYF.

The sample holds a few counts of this clone. The J gene is TRBJ2-5, the V gene TRBV29-1; no clear D gene. V shed 3 bases and J shed 5 bases, with 19 bases lying between them. Germline-derived CDR1 and CDR2 are SQVTM and ANQGSEA. The CDR3 covers 15 residues. In nucleotides, the CDR3 is TGCAGCGTTGAGGGTGGTAGAGCCGTAGGGGAGACCCAGTACTTC. This translates into CSVEGGRAVGETQYF.

The J gene is TRBJ2-1, the V gene TRBV18; 7 bases fit TRBD1. Germline CDR1 and CDR2: KGHSH and LQKENI. Losses at the gene ends were 3 bases for V and 1 base for J; bases not matched to a gene: 3. The CDR3 has 15 amino acids. CDR3 in DNA: TGTGCCAGCTCACCCGAACAGGGGTCCTACAATGAGCAGTTCTTC. Translation gives CASSPEQGSYNEQFF.